A selection of T cell receptor beta chains follows, all from one sample in a study of blood T cell repertoires in COVID-19. Repertoires were generated with immunoSEQ multiplex PCR, while TCRdb's copy carries only in-frame clones and drops some. In the table there are fewer than 150,000 clones, 75% to 90% of which are singletons. The sequenced material came from peripheral blood. These receptors were collected from a woman aged 45-60 years who had recovered from COVID-19. CDR3s include the opening cysteine and the closing phenylalanine or tryptophan. Fields, in order: clone size, D gene, J gene, V gene, CDR3 DNA, CDR3 protein. A D gene is named only where the DNA matches it firmly. Clone sizes are given selectively: once, few, many, or a class where the clone is expanded.

abundance: -
d_gene: -
j_gene: TRBJ1-2
v_gene: TRBV18
CDR3nt: TGTGCCAGCTCACCCGGGACACAGCTAAACTATGGCTACACCTTC
CDR3aa: CASSPGTQLNYGYTF

abundance: few
d_gene: TRBD1
j_gene: TRBJ2-5
v_gene: TRBV15
CDR3nt: TGTGCCACCAGCGTCAGGGGGAAAGAGACCCAGTACTTC
CDR3aa: CATSVRGKETQYF

abundance: -
d_gene: -
j_gene: TRBJ1-6
v_gene: TRBV2
CDR3nt: TGTGCCAGCACCGTAACAAGCTCCTATAATTCACCCCTCCACTTT
CDR3aa: CASTVTSSYNSPLHF

abundance: few
d_gene: TRBD1
j_gene: TRBJ1-2
v_gene: TRBV28
CDR3nt: TGTGCCAGCAGGGGACAGGGGGCGGAATATGGCTACACCTTC
CDR3aa: CASRGQGAEYGYTF

abundance: -
d_gene: TRBD2
j_gene: TRBJ2-4
v_gene: TRBV18
CDR3nt: TGTGCCAGCTCACCAGTCGTTGGAACTAGCGGGAGCTTAGCCAAAAACATTCAGTACTTC
CDR3aa: CASSPVVGTSGSLAKNIQYF

abundance: -
d_gene: TRBD1
j_gene: TRBJ2-1
v_gene: TRBV7-6
CDR3nt: TGTGCCAGCAGCTTAGCGCCAGGACAGGGGGCGGGGAATGAGCAGTTCTTC
CDR3aa: CASSLAPGQGAGNEQFF

abundance: -
d_gene: TRBD2
j_gene: TRBJ2-1
v_gene: TRBV5-4
CDR3nt: TGTGCCAGCAGCTTAGGGGGTGCGGGGGGGCGCAATGAGCAGTTCTTC
CDR3aa: CASSLGGAGGRNEQFF

abundance: -
d_gene: TRBD1
j_gene: TRBJ1-2
v_gene: TRBV24-1
CDR3nt: TGTGCCACCAGTGCACAGGGGTTTGGCTACACCTTC
CDR3aa: CATSAQGFGYTF

abundance: -
d_gene: TRBD1
j_gene: TRBJ2-3
v_gene: TRBV6-5
CDR3nt: TGTGCCAGCAGTCAGGACAGGGGAGATACGCAGTATTTT
CDR3aa: CASSQDRGDTQYF

abundance: -
d_gene: -
j_gene: TRBJ1-1
v_gene: TRBV4-1
CDR3nt: TGCGCCAGCAGCCAAGACGGGGTAGGGAACACTGAAGCTTTCTTT
CDR3aa: CASSQDGVGNTEAFF

abundance: -
d_gene: TRBD1
j_gene: TRBJ2-3
v_gene: TRBV19
CDR3nt: TGTGCCAGTAGTATAGAAGGGACAGACACAGATACGCAGTATTTT
CDR3aa: CASSIEGTDTDTQYF

abundance: -
d_gene: -
j_gene: TRBJ1-5
v_gene: TRBV28
CDR3nt: TGTGCCAGCAGCCTGTCGAGACTGACCCAGTATAGCAATCAGCCCCAGCATTTT
CDR3aa: CASSLSRLTQYSNQPQHF

abundance: -
d_gene: -
j_gene: TRBJ1-1
v_gene: TRBV28
CDR3nt: TGTGCCAGCAGTTTCGGGAGCTCCCTTGAAGCTTTCTTT
CDR3aa: CASSFGSSLEAFF

abundance: -
d_gene: TRBD2
j_gene: TRBJ2-2
v_gene: TRBV5-4
CDR3nt: TGTGCCAGCAGCTTGATGGAAAGCTGGACTAGCGACTACACCGGGGAGCTGTTTTTT
CDR3aa: CASSLMESWTSDYTGELFF

abundance: -
d_gene: -
j_gene: TRBJ1-5
v_gene: TRBV5-8
CDR3nt: TGTGCCAGCAGCTTCCCGGACAACAGGCAGCCCCAGCATTTT
CDR3aa: CASSFPDNRQPQHF

abundance: -
d_gene: TRBD2
j_gene: TRBJ2-7
v_gene: TRBV5-1
CDR3nt: TGCGCCAGCAGCTTGCCCTCCGGGACTAGCTCGAGCTCCTACGAGCAGTACTTC
CDR3aa: CASSLPSGTSSSSYEQYF

abundance: -
d_gene: TRBD1
j_gene: TRBJ1-2
v_gene: TRBV27
CDR3nt: TGTGCCAGCAGTTTACAAGGGCCCGGGACAGCTAACTATGGCTACACCTTC
CDR3aa: CASSLQGPGTANYGYTF

abundance: -
d_gene: -
j_gene: TRBJ1-6
v_gene: TRBV5-6
CDR3nt: TGTGCCAGCAGCCGCGGGTCGAAGGCAAATTCACCCCTCCACTTT
CDR3aa: CASSRGSKANSPLHF

abundance: -
d_gene: TRBD1
j_gene: TRBJ2-5
v_gene: TRBV3-1/TRBV3-2
CDR3nt: TGTGCCAGCAGTTACGGTACAGGGGGGAGGAGGGAGACCCAGTACTTC
CDR3aa: CASSYGTGGRRETQYF

abundance: -
d_gene: TRBD1
j_gene: TRBJ2-7
v_gene: TRBV5-1
CDR3nt: TGCGCCAGCAGCTTGGGAGGGAGACAGGGGGCCTACGAGCAGTACTTC
CDR3aa: CASSLGGRQGAYEQYF

abundance: once
d_gene: TRBD1
j_gene: TRBJ1-5
v_gene: TRBV28
CDR3nt: TGTGCCAGCAGTTCTCACGGCGGACAGGGGGCAAATCAGCCCCAGCATTTT
CDR3aa: CASSSHGGQGANQPQHF

abundance: few
d_gene: -
j_gene: TRBJ2-1
v_gene: TRBV7-3
CDR3nt: TGTGCCAGCAGCCCTGGGACTTCCAATGAGCAGTTCTTC
CDR3aa: CASSPGTSNEQFF

abundance: -
d_gene: -
j_gene: TRBJ1-5
v_gene: TRBV7-9
CDR3nt: TGTGCCAGCAGCAGCGAGGGGGATCAGCCCCAGCATTTT
CDR3aa: CASSSEGDQPQHF

abundance: -
d_gene: TRBD2
j_gene: TRBJ2-3
v_gene: TRBV24-1
CDR3nt: TGTGCCACCAGTGAGCCGACTAGCGGGAGCACAGATACGCAGTATTTT
CDR3aa: CATSEPTSGSTDTQYF

abundance: -
d_gene: TRBD1
j_gene: TRBJ1-3
v_gene: TRBV24-1
CDR3nt: TGTGCCACCAGTGACCCTGGACAGGGAGGAAACACCATATATTTT
CDR3aa: CATSDPGQGGNTIYF

abundance: -
d_gene: -
j_gene: TRBJ1-1
v_gene: TRBV5-1
CDR3nt: TGCGCCAGCAGCTCCCTACCCCAATCGGACACTGAAGCTTTCTTT
CDR3aa: CASSSLPQSDTEAFF

abundance: -
d_gene: -
j_gene: TRBJ2-3
v_gene: TRBV11-3
CDR3nt: TGTGCCAGCAGCTCCGGGAAAACAAACACAGATACGCAGTATTTT
CDR3aa: CASSSGKTNTDTQYF

abundance: -
d_gene: -
j_gene: TRBJ1-4
v_gene: TRBV30
CDR3nt: TGTGCCTGGACCTACGATAGTGCGACTAATGAAAAACTGTTTTTT
CDR3aa: CAWTYDSATNEKLFF

abundance: -
d_gene: -
j_gene: TRBJ2-6
v_gene: TRBV6-5
CDR3nt: TGTGCCAGCAGTTACCGGTCCGGGGCCAACGTCCTGACTTTC
CDR3aa: CASSYRSGANVLTF

abundance: -
d_gene: TRBD1
j_gene: TRBJ2-1
v_gene: TRBV11-3
CDR3nt: TGTGCCAGCAGCCCGACAGGGATATCCTACAATGAGCAGTTCTTC
CDR3aa: CASSPTGISYNEQFF

abundance: -
d_gene: -
j_gene: TRBJ1-5
v_gene: TRBV24-1
CDR3nt: TGTGCCACCAGTGATTCCCTGTCGGGGGAGAATCAGCCCCAGCATTTT
CDR3aa: CATSDSLSGENQPQHF

abundance: -
d_gene: -
j_gene: TRBJ1-6
v_gene: TRBV3-1/TRBV3-2
CDR3nt: TGTGCCAGCAGCCAAGGGCAGGTTATTAATTCACCCCTCCACTTT
CDR3aa: CASSQGQVINSPLHF

abundance: -
d_gene: TRBD1
j_gene: TRBJ2-3
v_gene: TRBV18
CDR3nt: TGTGCCAGCTCACCAAGGACAGGGGGCACAGATACGCAGTATTTT
CDR3aa: CASSPRTGGTDTQYF

abundance: -
d_gene: -
j_gene: TRBJ2-1
v_gene: TRBV29-1
CDR3nt: TGCAGCGTGCGAACAGGTAGCTCCTACAATGAGCAGTTCTTC
CDR3aa: CSVRTGSSYNEQFF

abundance: -
d_gene: -
j_gene: TRBJ2-5
v_gene: TRBV11-3
CDR3nt: TGTGCCAGCAGCCGTGCGGCAGCGACTGGTCAAGAGACCCAGTACTTC
CDR3aa: CASSRAAATGQETQYF

abundance: -
d_gene: TRBD1
j_gene: TRBJ2-2
v_gene: TRBV11-3
CDR3nt: TGTGCCAGCAGCTTAATGTCAGGGGGCAGCGGGGAGCTGTTTTTT
CDR3aa: CASSLMSGGSGELFF

abundance: -
d_gene: TRBD2
j_gene: TRBJ2-7
v_gene: TRBV18
CDR3nt: TGTGCCAGCTCACCACGGACTAGCGGGAATCGCCGACAGTACTTC
CDR3aa: CASSPRTSGNRRQYF

abundance: -
d_gene: -
j_gene: TRBJ1-1
v_gene: TRBV7-9
CDR3nt: TGTGCCAGCAGCTTACGTTCTGAGCGGACTGAAGCTTTCTTT
CDR3aa: CASSLRSERTEAFF

abundance: -
d_gene: TRBD2
j_gene: TRBJ2-5
v_gene: TRBV10-2
CDR3nt: TGCGCCAGCAGCCTGGGGGAGGGAGAGACCCAGTACTTC
CDR3aa: CASSLGEGETQYF

abundance: -
d_gene: TRBD2
j_gene: TRBJ2-1
v_gene: TRBV7-6
CDR3nt: TGTGCCAGCAGCCGTGGACTAGCGGCAAGATACAATGAGCAGTTCTTC
CDR3aa: CASSRGLAARYNEQFF

abundance: -
d_gene: -
j_gene: TRBJ1-1
v_gene: TRBV6-6
CDR3nt: TGTGCCAGCAGCTACACGGCGGGAGACACTGAAGCTTTCTTT
CDR3aa: CASSYTAGDTEAFF

abundance: -
d_gene: TRBD2
j_gene: TRBJ2-3
v_gene: TRBV7-9
CDR3nt: TGTGCCAGCAGCTTAACGGCGGGAGAAGGCACAGATACGCAGTATTTT
CDR3aa: CASSLTAGEGTDTQYF

abundance: -
d_gene: -
j_gene: TRBJ2-6
v_gene: TRBV21-1
CDR3nt: TGTGCCAGCAGCAAAGTGAGGGGGCTGAAGTCTGGGGCCAACGTCCTGACTTTC
CDR3aa: CASSKVRGLKSGANVLTF

abundance: -
d_gene: -
j_gene: TRBJ1-4
v_gene: TRBV6-5
CDR3nt: TGTGCCAGCAGGAGGCAGTTTAATGAAAAACTGTTTTTT
CDR3aa: CASRRQFNEKLFF

abundance: -
d_gene: -
j_gene: TRBJ1-5
v_gene: TRBV6-6
CDR3nt: TGTGCCAGCCTTCCCAGGGGTTACAATCAGCCCCAGCATTTT
CDR3aa: CASLPRGYNQPQHF